One and the same sample provided the 28 T cell receptor beta chains below, sequenced in a study of shared clonotypes between healthy human individuals. Sequenced by immunoSEQ multiplex PCR; TCRdb stores in-frame clones only, minus some. The data hold about 730,000 clones, with 72% observed a single time. The sample comprised memory CD4+ T cells sorted from blood. As to subset: CD45RA-negative fraction. The receptors shown here come from a woman in her 30s in good health.

The J gene is TRBJ1-2, the V gene TRBV19; 8 positions agree with TRBD1. The CDR3 contains 15 residues. The V and J ends lost 4 bases and 4 bases, in that order; junction bases with no gene match: 8. Germline V CDR1 and CDR2: LNHDA, SQIVND (reference sequence). The CDR3 loop reads CASSTEQGGIYGYTF. The CDR3, as DNA: TGTGCCAGTAGTACTGAACAGGGGGGAATCTATGGCTACACCTTC.

The rearrangement uses TRBV28 and TRBJ1-5; D is possibly TRBD1 (5 bases). This CDR3 is built from 16 residues. CDR1 is MDHEN, CDR2 SYDVKM, per germline. Trimming stripped 7 bases from V and 0 bases from J, with 16 bases between. The CDR3 sequence: CASTPEGRGSNQPQHF. The CDR3, as DNA: TGTGCCAGCACCCCAGAGGGACGGGGTAGCAATCAGCCCCAGCATTTT.

V is TRBV5-1 and J is TRBJ2-7; D gene unclear. The CDR3 is made up of 12 amino acids. Trimming took off 0 bases at V and 6 bases at J, with 7 bases between the two ends. The germline V gene encodes CDR1 SGHRS and CDR2 YFSETQ. CDR3 nucleotides: TGCGCCAGCAGCTTGGTGTCGGGCGAGCAGTACTTC. This sequence encodes CASSLVSGEQYF.

The chain has TRBV28 and TRBJ2-2; weak D call: TRBD1 (6 bases). This CDR3 region has 14 residues. Germline V lookup: CDR1 MDHEN, CDR2 SYDVKM. V dropped 4 bases and J dropped 4 bases, with 10 bases sitting between them. CDR3 sequence reads: CASSSTGFTGELFF. The CDR3 DNA follows: TGTGCCAGCAGTTCCACAGGGTTCACCGGGGAGCTGTTTTTT.

This clone was recorded once. The chain links TRBV18 to TRBJ2-7; 10 positions match TRBD1. This CDR3 is 13 amino acids long. The J segment lost 5 bases and the V segment lost 5 bases, leaving 3 bases of the junction unmatched. Looked up from germline, CDR1 is KGHSH and CDR2 is LQKENI. CDR3 amino acids: CASSATGGNEQYF. In DNA, the CDR3 is TGTGCCAGCTCAGCGACAGGGGGCAACGAGCAGTACTTC.

The chain employs TRBV7-9 and TRBJ2-1; 8 nucleotides match TRBD2. The CDR3 loop spans 15 amino acids. Germline lookup yields CDR1 SEHNR and CDR2 FQNEAQ (reference sequence). With V trimmed by 5 bases and J by 7 bases, 10 bases remained unmatched. The DNA of the CDR3 is TGTGCCAGCAGCCGAACCGGGACTAGTAAGAATGAGCAGTTCTTC. Residues: CASSRTGTSKNEQFF.

The chain recombines TRBV23-1 with TRBJ2-5; possibly TRBD2 for D (6 bases). TRBV23-1 counts as an open reading frame of uncertain function. This CDR3 spans 16 amino acids. V lost 2 bases and J lost 7, with 20 bases in between. The CDR3 region has the DNA TGCGCCAGCAGTCAACGCGGGGCCCTAAAGGTCCCGACCCAGTACTTC. It yields the protein CASSQRGALKVPTQYF.

This chain links TRBV13 with TRBJ2-7; TRBD2 matches at 7 bases. This CDR3 comprises 14 residues. Germline loops: CDR1 PRHDT, CDR2 FYEKMQ (reference sequence). V trimming: 5 bases; J trimming: 1 base; junction bases outside the gene matches: 5. CDR3 sequence (DNA): TGTGCCAGCAGCATACGAGCGGGATCCTACGAGCAGTACTTC. Translated, it gives CASSIRAGSYEQYF.

The V gene is TRBV9, the J gene TRBJ2-1; 10 nucleotides line up with TRBD2. The CDR3 consists of 15 residues. Germline V lookup: CDR1 SGDLS, CDR2 YYNGEE. V was pared by 4 bases and J by 5 bases, with 6 bases of the junction left unmatched. The CDR3 here is CASSLTSGINNEQFF. The CDR3 nucleotides read TGTGCCAGCAGCCTAACTAGCGGGATAAACAATGAGCAGTTCTTC.

Only a few counts were recorded for this clone. CDR3 nucleotide sequence: TGTGCCAGCACGGACGGCTCCTACAATGAGCAGTTCTTC. Encoded protein: CASTDGSYNEQFF. This chain connects TRBV2 to TRBJ2-1; D unclear. Germline lookup yields CDR1 SNHLY and CDR2 FYNNEI. The CDR3 is 13 residues long. Trimming removed 7 bases at V and 0 bases at J, with 7 bases between.

On this clone itself: This is likely an artifact of a read error, given a far larger clone one base away. The same CDR3 is also encoded by other DNA sequences in this sample. The rearrangement links TRBV28 to TRBJ1-5; perhaps TRBD1 as D (6 bases). Germline V gives CDR1 MDHEN, CDR2 SYDVKM. CDR3 length: 15 amino acids. The CDR3 loop is CASKIQGSGNQPQHF. CDR3 sequence (DNA): TGTGCCAGCAAGATACAGGGATCAGGCAATCAGCCCCAACATTTT.

The chain uses TRBV27 and TRBJ2-7, with a weak D call TRBD2 (6 bases). CDR3 length equals 14 residues. The ends were cut back, 8 bases at V and 5 bases at J, with 19 bases in the middle. CDR1 is MNHEY and CDR2 is SMNVEV in the germline V gene (reference sequence). CDR3 sequence (DNA): TGTGCCAGCCGAAAGTTACTAGCTTTGCACGAGCAGTACTTC. Translation gives CASRKLLALHEQYF.

This clone was observed a handful of times. The rearrangement joins TRBV29-1 to TRBJ2-4, with 10 positions matching TRBD1. Trimming took 5 bases from V and 5 from J; bases not matched to a gene: 3. The CDR3 is 13 residues long. The V gene's germline CDR1 is SQVTM and CDR2 ANQGSEA. DNA of the CDR3: TGCAGCGTTAGACAGGGGGCAGAAAACATTCAGTACTTC. Translating gives CSVRQGAENIQYF.

This chain connects TRBV11-2 to TRBJ2-2; no clear D gene. The CDR3 totals 11 residues. V lost 4 bases and J 5 bases, leaving 2 bases between the germline ends. Germline CDR1 reads SGHAT; CDR2 reads FQNNGV. In DNA, the CDR3 is TGTGCCAGCAGCTCTACCGGGGAGCTGTTTTTT. Protein product: CASSSTGELFF.

The V and J genes are TRBV7-9 and TRBJ2-3; TRBD2 aligns across 8 bases. The V gene end was trimmed by 5 bases and the J gene end by 6 bases; junction bases not matched to a gene: 13. This CDR3 is built from 16 residues. Germline CDR1 and CDR2: SEHNR and FQNEAQ (reference sequence). The CDR3 loop is CASSPGGDPRADTQYF. The CDR3 coding sequence is TGTGCCAGCAGCCCGGGAGGGGATCCACGGGCGGATACGCAGTATTTT.

The rearrangement uses TRBV29-1 and TRBJ2-5; D possibly uses TRBD1 or TRBD2 (5 bases each). V was clipped by 7 bases and J by 6 bases, with 18 bases between them. Germline CDR1 and CDR2: SQVTM and ANQGSEA. The CDR3 is made up of 13 amino acids. CDR3 nucleotides: TGCAGCGCTACCAGGGAGACGGGGCAGACCCAGTACTTC. It translates to CSATRETGQTQYF.

This clone came up a few times. The J gene is TRBJ1-4, the V gene TRBV5-1; a weak D match, TRBD1 (5 bases). Germline assignment: CDR1 SGHRS and CDR2 YFSETQ. This CDR3 contains 14 residues. Trimming pared 4 bases from V and 5 bases from J, leaving 12 bases between. The CDR3 here is CASSPGDQNEKLFF. In DNA, the CDR3 is TGCGCCAGCAGCCCCGGGGACCAAAATGAAAAACTGTTTTTT.

The V and J genes are TRBV14 and TRBJ1-1; D is unclear. The CDR3 consists of 15 residues. Trimming stripped 4 bases from V and 0 bases from J, with 12 bases between. The germline CDR1 and CDR2 sequences are SGHDN and FVKESK. The CDR3 nucleotides are TGTGCCAGCAGCCCGCGCTGGGGAGTGAACACTGAAGCTTTCTTT. Its translation: CASSPRWGVNTEAFF.

Details on this clone: A much more abundant neighbour one base away suggests this may be a read error. Other DNA sequences within the sample encode an identical CDR3. The rearrangement links TRBV7-2 to TRBJ1-1; possibly TRBD1 for D (6 bases). Trimming took 5 bases from V and 3 from J, leaving 10 bases between them. The CDR3 loop spans 13 amino acids. Germline CDR1 reads SGHTA; CDR2 reads FQGNSA. CDR3 amino acids: CASSKQGDTEAFF. The CDR3 DNA reads as TGTGCCAGCAGCAAACAGGGTGACACTGAAGCTTTCTTT.

The CDR3 protein is CASSQSTKASSYNEQFF. CDR3 nucleotides: TGTGCCAGCTCTCAATCCACAAAGGCCAGCTCCTACAATGAGCAGTTCTTC. V usage is TRBV18 and J usage is TRBJ2-1; D remains unclear. Germline loops: CDR1 KGHSH, CDR2 LQKENI. There are 17 residues in the CDR3. V dropped 6 bases and J dropped 0 bases, with 18 bases sitting between them.

The chain combines TRBV29-1 with TRBJ2-7; D could derive from TRBD1 or TRBD2 (5 bases each). The V end lost 4 bases, the J end lost 2 bases, and 9 bases lay between the germline ends. This CDR3 is 12 amino acids long. CDR1 and CDR2 from the germline V gene are SQVTM and ANQGSEA. The CDR3, as DNA: TGCAGCGTTGGGGACGGTGCCTACGAGCAGTACTTC. Amino acid sequence: CSVGDGAYEQYF.

This clone was counted only a few times. This sequence joins TRBV28 and TRBJ2-7, with TRBD1 matching over 7 bases. The CDR3 spans 13 residues. V shed 6 bases, J shed 6 bases, and the junction held 8 bases outside the gene matches. The germline V gene encodes CDR1 MDHEN and CDR2 SYDVKM. Here the CDR3 reads CASRLGTVSEQYF. The CDR3 DNA follows: TGTGCCAGCAGACTCGGGACAGTTAGCGAGCAGTACTTC.

The chain couples TRBV19 to TRBJ2-3, with D tentatively TRBD2 (6 bases). The CDR3 runs to 16 residues. V lost 4 bases, J lost 0 bases, and 14 bases lay in between. Germline V lookup: CDR1 LNHDA, CDR2 SQIVND (reference sequence). In DNA, the CDR3 is TGTGCCAGTAGTAAGAGTGCGGGAATGAGCACAGATACGCAGTATTTT. Translation: CASSKSAGMSTDTQYF.

The V call is TRBV19, the J call TRBJ2-3; D tentatively reads TRBD1 or TRBD2 (5 bases each). Germline loops: CDR1 LNHDA, CDR2 SQIVND (reference sequence). CDR3 length: 12 amino acids. Between the trimmed V and J ends, which lost 8 bases and 1 base, there was a span of 7 bases. The CDR3 nucleotides read TGTGCCAGTCGAGGGGGCACAGATACGCAGTATTTT. The encoded protein is CASRGGTDTQYF.

The chain has TRBV7-1 and TRBJ2-1; D is possibly TRBD2 (5 bases). TRBV7-1 falls under the ORF class, with uncertain function. The germline V and J ends were trimmed by 4 bases and 6 bases, with 16 bases remaining between them. This CDR3 is built from 15 residues. The CDR3 spells CASSLVTGRVNEQFF. CDR3 bases: TGTGCCAGCAGCTTAGTAACGGGAAGGGTCAATGAGCAGTTCTTC.

This clone was counted ten times or more. This chain uses TRBV6-4 with TRBJ2-1; D remains unclear. V was cut by 3 bases and J by 3 bases, with 12 bases left in between. Germline V gives CDR1 MRHNA, CDR2 SNTAGT. CDR3 size: 15 residues. The CDR3 reads CASSEKPTDYNEQFF. Written as DNA, the CDR3 is TGTGCCAGCAGTGAGAAACCGACTGACTACAATGAGCAGTTCTTC.

This clone was recorded only once. The rearrangement uses TRBV6-6 and TRBJ1-2, with 7 bases matching TRBD1. Germline lookup yields CDR1 MNHNY and CDR2 SVGAGI (reference sequence). After removal of 7 bases from V and 5 bases from J, the junction contained 4 bases not matched to a gene. This CDR3 is 12 amino acids long. The CDR3 nucleotides read TGTGCCAGCACGGACAGGATATATGGCTACACCTTC. Amino acids: CASTDRIYGYTF.

This clone was counted a single time. V gene TRBV6-5 combines with J gene TRBJ2-7, with TRBD2 as a possible D gene (6 bases). V lost 6 bases to trimming and J lost 0 bases, with 12 bases between them. The CDR3 covers 14 residues. Germline V gene lookup returns CDR1 MNHEY and CDR2 SVGAGI. Here the CDR3 DNA reads TGTGCCAGCAGGGCGGGAAGTACCTCCTACGAGCAGTACTTC. Protein product: CASRAGSTSYEQYF.